This T cell receptor (beta chain) was captured by sequencing in a study of blood T cell repertoires in COVID-19. Across the study: Samples came from the United States, Italy and Spain, spanning acute and convalescent COVID-19.

As originally analysed: Estimation of nucleated cell counts was performed using reference gene primer amplification. Repertoires were generated with immunoSEQ multiplex PCR, while TCRdb's copy carries only in-frame clones and drops some. V and J calls and clone size are given by that table; D and trimming were obtained from the DNA. The table records roughly 230,000 clones, about four fifths of them present only once. CDR3 size: 17 residues. Germline trimming cut 0 bases from V and 7 bases from J; bases unmatched to any gene: 6. The germline V gene encodes CDR1 SGDLS and CDR2 YYNGEE. Sequencing was performed on peripheral blood. The clonotype originates from a man in his fifties or sixties with active or convalescent COVID-19. This chain uses TRBV9 with TRBJ2-1, with 14 positions matching TRBD2. CDR3: CASSVVPTSGGANEQFF. Here the CDR3 DNA reads TGTGCCAGCAGCGTAGTCCCGACTAGCGGGGGGGCAAATGAGCAGTTCTTC.